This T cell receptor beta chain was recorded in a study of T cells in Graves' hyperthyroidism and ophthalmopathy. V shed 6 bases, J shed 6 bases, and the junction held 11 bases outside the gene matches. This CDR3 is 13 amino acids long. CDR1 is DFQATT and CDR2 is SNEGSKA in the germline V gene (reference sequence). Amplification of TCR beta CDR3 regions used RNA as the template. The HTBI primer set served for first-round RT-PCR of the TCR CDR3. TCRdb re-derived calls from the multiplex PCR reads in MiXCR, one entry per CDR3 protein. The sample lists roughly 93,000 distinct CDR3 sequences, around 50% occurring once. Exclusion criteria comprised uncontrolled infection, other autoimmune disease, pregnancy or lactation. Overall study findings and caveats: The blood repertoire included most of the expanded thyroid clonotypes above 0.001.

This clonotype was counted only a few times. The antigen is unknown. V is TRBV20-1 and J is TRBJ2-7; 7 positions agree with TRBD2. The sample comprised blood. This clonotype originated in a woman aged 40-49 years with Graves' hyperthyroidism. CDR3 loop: CSAEDPGGLEQYF. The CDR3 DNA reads TGCAGTGCCGAGGATCCGGGAGGACTCGAGCAGTACTTC.